Sequencing of this TCR beta chain was carried out in a study of shared clonotypes between healthy human individuals. General study results and limits: Clonotype sharing among the donors was expected to vary with sequencing depth.

This CDR3 region has 19 residues. V was clipped by 6 bases and J by 0 bases, with 24 bases between them. Germline CDR1 is LGHNT and CDR2 is FRNRAP. TCRdb's table, derived via immunoSEQ multiplex PCR, lists solely in-frame clones and lacks some. The profile shows some 2,100,000 clones, roughly 95% of them singletons. As to this clone: What it binds is unknown.

The chain has TRBV12-5 and TRBJ1-3; D is ambiguous. The material sequenced was naive CD4+ T cells sorted from blood. Stated subset: CD45RA+ positively selected. The sequence was obtained from a man aged 18 to 29 in good health. The CDR3 coding sequence is TGTGCTAGTGGCTGGGTTCCGGCAATCCGAGACGGCTCTGGAAACACCATATATTTT. Translation: CASGWVPAIRDGSGNTIYF.